Listed below are T cell receptor beta chains from one sample, sequenced in a study of spatial heterogeneity in lung cancer. A single record per CDR3 protein comes from TCRdb applying MiXCR to the 5' RACE reads. The repertoire consists of some 52,000 distinct CDR3 sequences, with about 7% occurring once and the leading ten covering 2.9%. Sequenced material: PBMCs, taken at surgery. The origin of the receptors is a female donor with early-stage non-small cell lung cancer. Both conserved end residues are part of each CDR3. The order of the fields is clone size, V gene, J gene, D gene, CDR3 protein, CDR3 DNA. D genes are given only for firm matches. Part of the rows lack a size; the others show once, few, many or a class for expanded clones.

>few|TRBV7-8|TRBJ2-7|NA
CASSLVLRATYEQYF
TGTGCCAGCAGCTTAGTCCTCCGGGCGACCTACGAGCAGTACTTC
>NA|TRBV7-2|TRBJ2-3|NA
CASSLDSSFRDTQYF
TGTGCCAGCAGCTTAGACTCCTCGTTTAGGGATACGCAGTATTTT
>many|TRBV28|TRBJ2-7|NA
CASSSGLLSSYEQYF
TGTGCCAGCAGTTCGGGGCTGCTAAGCTCCTACGAGCAGTACTTC
>many|TRBV28|TRBJ1-2|NA
CASRSSNYGYTF
TGTGCCAGCCGGTCCTCTAACTATGGCTACACCTTC
>few|TRBV6-6|TRBJ2-4|NA
CASSLSFGAKNIQYF
TGTGCCAGCAGTTTATCCTTTGGAGCCAAAAACATTCAGTACTTC
>medium-sized|TRBV2|TRBJ2-1|TRBD1
CASSGQGQVNEQFF
TGTGCCAGCAGCGGGCAAGGACAGGTCAATGAGCAGTTCTTC
>many|TRBV19|TRBJ1-5|NA
CASSIGGSQPQHF
TGTGCCAGTAGTATAGGGGGCAGTCAGCCCCAGCATTTT
>once|TRBV11-2|TRBJ2-1|NA
CASSPHGGGAHNEQFF
TGTGCCAGCAGCCCCCACGGAGGGGGGGCCCACAATGAGCAGTTCTTC
>many|TRBV11-2|TRBJ2-5|TRBD1
CASSLLHPGGQETQYF
TGTGCCAGCAGCCTACTTCATCCAGGGGGACAAGAGACCCAGTACTTC
>NA|TRBV5-1|TRBJ1-1|NA
CASSLVTGPTEAFF
TGCGCCAGCAGCTTGGTGACAGGCCCCACTGAAGCTTTCTTT
>many|TRBV6-5|TRBJ2-1|NA
CASSYQRTSSYNEQFF
TGTGCCAGCAGTTACCAGCGTACCAGCTCCTACAATGAGCAGTTCTTC
>NA|TRBV20-1|TRBJ1-1|NA
CSASRGDTEAFF
TGCAGTGCTAGTAGGGGCGACACTGAAGCTTTCTTT
>NA|TRBV5-1|TRBJ1-2|NA
CASSFTGIHYGYTF
TGCGCCAGCAGCTTTACAGGGATTCACTATGGCTACACCTTC
>many|TRBV7-3|TRBJ2-1|NA
CASSRGGSSYNEQFF
TGTGCCAGCAGTCGCGGGGGCAGCTCCTACAATGAGCAGTTCTTC
>few|TRBV5-4|TRBJ2-3|NA
CASSLDLGPDTQYF
TGTGCCAGCAGCTTGGATTTGGGCCCAGATACGCAGTATTTT
>many|TRBV7-2|TRBJ2-1|TRBD1
CASSLRGRQGRNEQFF
TGTGCCAGCAGCTTAAGGGGGCGACAGGGACGCAATGAGCAGTTCTTC
>NA|TRBV7-9|TRBJ2-1|TRBD2
CASTPPGGTYNEQFF
TGTGCCAGCACCCCTCCCGGGGGGACCTACAATGAGCAGTTCTTC
>NA|TRBV2|TRBJ2-3|NA
CASSESGIGTDTQYF
TGTGCCAGCAGTGAATCGGGGATCGGCACAGATACGCAGTATTTT
>many|TRBV18|TRBJ2-3|TRBD1
CASSPDRVGDTQYF
TGTGCCAGCTCCCCGGACAGGGTTGGAGATACGCAGTATTTT
>NA|TRBV28|TRBJ1-1|NA
CASSDRRNTEAFF
TGTGCCAGCAGCGACAGGCGTAACACTGAAGCTTTCTTT
>few|TRBV7-2|TRBJ1-3|NA
CASSLVVNSGNTIYF
TGTGCCAGCAGCTTAGTAGTAAACTCTGGAAACACCATATATTTT
>NA|TRBV3-1|TRBJ2-5|NA
CASSRDGPETQYF
TGTGCCAGCAGCCGAGACGGCCCAGAGACCCAGTACTTC
>NA|TRBV5-1|TRBJ2-3|NA
CASSFLGGLRGTDTQYF
TGCGCCAGCAGCTTTCTAGGGGGGCTACGAGGCACAGATACGCAGTATTTT
>many|TRBV7-2|TRBJ2-5|NA
CASSFETQYF
TGTGCCAGCAGCTTTGAGACCCAGTACTTC
>many|TRBV9|TRBJ2-1|TRBD2
CASSVVIGGGYNEQFF
TGTGCCAGCAGCGTAGTTATTGGCGGGGGTTACAATGAGCAGTTCTTC
>many|TRBV29-1|TRBJ2-3|NA
CSVRETSTDTQYF
TGCAGCGTCAGGGAGACTAGCACAGATACGCAGTATTTT
>many|TRBV6-2/TRBV6-3|TRBJ2-3|TRBD2
CASSYSQRGVSDTQYF
TGTGCCAGCAGTTACTCCCAGCGGGGGGTATCAGATACGCAGTATTTT